Following are 19 T cell receptor beta chains from one sample sequenced in a study of blood T cell repertoires in COVID-19. Only in-frame clones appear in the TCRdb table, and some are missing; sequencing was by immunoSEQ multiplex PCR. In the table there are 70,000 or so clones, more than 80% of which are singletons. The sequenced material came from peripheral blood. The receptors stem from a woman older than 75 with active COVID-19.

V and J are TRBV27 and TRBJ2-2, with 9 bases matching TRBD1. Trimming took 3 bases from V and 1 from J; bases not matched to a gene: 12. CDR3 length equals 19 residues. The germline V gene encodes CDR1 MNHEY and CDR2 SMNVEV (reference sequence). The CDR3 DNA is TGTGCCAGCAGTTTTCGACAGGGGGGACGAACTCTGAACACCGGGGAGCTGTTTTTT. As protein: CASSFRQGGRTLNTGELFF.

The genes are TRBV18 and TRBJ2-7, with TRBD1 as a possible D gene (6 bases). CDR3 size: 14 residues. Germline CDR1 is KGHSH and CDR2 is LQKENI. V gave up 3 bases and J gave up 0 bases, with 9 bases separating them. CDR3 sequence: CASSPLGGSYEQYF. CDR3 bases: TGTGCCAGCTCACCTTTAGGGGGCTCCTACGAGCAGTACTTC.

V and J are TRBV4-1 and TRBJ2-7; TRBD1 matches 12 bases. The CDR3 contains 17 residues. Per germline, CDR1 MGHRA and CDR2 YSYEKL. V lost 4 bases, J lost 4 bases, and 11 bases stayed unmatched. CDR3 sequence (DNA): TGCGCCAGCAGCCCAGGGCCTGGGACAGGGGGCCAATACGAGCAGTACTTC. Its protein product is CASSPGPGTGGQYEQYF.

The chain is built from TRBV27 and TRBJ2-7; a weak D match, TRBD2 (5 bases). V shed 5 bases and J shed 2 bases, with 13 bases lying between them. CDR1 is MNHEY and CDR2 is SMNVEV in the germline V gene (reference sequence). CDR3 length: 14 residues. For the CDR3, the DNA is TGTGCCAGCAGTCCAACGACTAAAACCTACGAGCAGTACTTC. Amino acids: CASSPTTKTYEQYF.

V is TRBV19 and J is TRBJ2-7, with D uncertain. The germline V gene encodes CDR1 LNHDA and CDR2 SQIVND (reference sequence). Trimming pared 3 bases from V and 6 bases from J, leaving 6 bases between. This CDR3 spans 11 amino acids. The CDR3, as DNA: TGTGCCAGTAGTATCGGGTCCGAGCAGTACTTC. Translated, it gives CASSIGSEQYF.

This rearrangement joins TRBV23-1 to TRBJ2-7; D unresolved. Being an ORF, TRBV23-1 has a function that is uncertain. V was trimmed by 0 bases and J by 4 bases, leaving 13 bases between them. The CDR3 contains 15 residues. The CDR3 sequence: CASSQSVEFRYEQYF. CDR3 coding DNA: TGCGCCAGCAGTCAATCGGTAGAGTTTAGATACGAGCAGTACTTC.

The chain couples TRBV5-1 to TRBJ2-7; TRBD1 agrees at 9 bases. The CDR3 covers 16 residues. Germline lookup yields CDR1 SGHRS and CDR2 YFSETQ. V was pared by 0 bases and J by 2 bases, with 6 bases of the junction left unmatched. The CDR3 DNA reads TGCGCCAGCAGCTTGGCCACCGGGACAGGGACCTACGAGCAGTACTTC. This gives the protein CASSLATGTGTYEQYF.

This clone appeared a single time. The chain carries TRBV6-7 and TRBJ2-7, with 13 nucleotides matching TRBD2. TRBV6-7 is identified as an open reading frame with a role that is uncertain. The V gene end was trimmed by 11 bases and the J gene end by 2 bases; junction bases not matched to a gene: 18. This CDR3 is built from 18 residues. The CDR3 sequence: CALRPRTSGSATPYEQYF. The CDR3 DNA reads TGTGCCCTTAGGCCACGGACTAGCGGGAGCGCCACCCCCTACGAGCAGTACTTC.

The rearrangement links TRBV7-2 to TRBJ2-7, with 8 bases matching TRBD2. Unmatched junction bases numbered 3, after V lost 5 bases and J lost 0 bases. Per germline, CDR1 SGHTA and CDR2 FQGNSA. The CDR3 has 14 residues. CDR3 region: CASSRLAGSYEQYF. Written as DNA, the CDR3 is TGTGCCAGCAGCCGCCTAGCGGGCTCCTACGAGCAGTACTTC.

V gene TRBV7-2 combines with J gene TRBJ2-1; 12 bases are a match to TRBD2. Germline assignment: CDR1 SGHTA and CDR2 FQGNSA. CDR3 length: 20 amino acids. J gave up 5 bases and V 0 bases, and 14 bases lay outside the gene matches. The CDR3 loop reads CASSLAQPSGRARTNNEQFF. The CDR3 region has the DNA TGTGCCAGCAGCTTAGCCCAGCCTAGCGGGAGGGCCAGAACCAACAATGAGCAGTTCTTC. The full variable domain, its missing parts supplied by reference TRBV7-2 and TRBJ2-1, is GAGVSQSPSNKVTEKGKDVELRCDPISGHTALYWYRQSLGQGLEFLIYFQGNSAPDKSGLPSDRFSAERTGGSVSTLTIQRTQQEDSAVYLCASSLAQPSGRARTNNEQFFGPGTRLTVL.

This clone was detected once. This sequence joins TRBV10-3 and TRBJ1-5; D unclear. Trimming shortened V by 2 bases and J by 2 bases, and 4 bases separated the two germline ends. Germline CDR1 reads ENHRY; CDR2 reads SYGVKD. The CDR3 runs 13 residues. CDR3 sequence: CAISEAGNQPQHF. The CDR3, as DNA: TGTGCCATCAGTGAGGCGGGCAATCAGCCCCAGCATTTT.

This sequence joins TRBV11-2 and TRBJ2-7, with no clear D. V shed 5 bases and J shed 4 bases, with 6 bases lying between them. Germline assignment: CDR1 SGHAT and CDR2 FQNNGV. The CDR3 has 11 residues. The CDR3 reads CASSRIYEQYF. In DNA form, the CDR3 reads TGTGCCAGCAGCCGTATATACGAGCAGTACTTC. The full variable domain, rest sourced from reference TRBV11-2 and TRBJ2-7, is EAGVAQSPRYKIIEKRQSVAFWCNPISGHATLYWYQQILGQGPKLLIQFQNNGVVDDSQLPKDRFSAERLKGVDSTLKIQPAKLEDSAVYLCASSRIYEQYFGPGTRLTVT.

This chain joins TRBV5-6 and TRBJ2-5, with D tentatively TRBD2 (5 bases). Trimming shortened V by 3 bases and J by 1 base, and 7 bases separated the two germline ends. Germline lookup yields CDR1 SGHDT and CDR2 YYEEEE. The CDR3 has 13 amino acids. The CDR3 reads CASSSRGQETQYF. The CDR3 nucleotides are TGTGCCAGCAGCTCCCGGGGCCAAGAGACCCAGTACTTC.

The rearrangement joins TRBV28 to TRBJ2-2; D possibly corresponds to TRBD2 (5 bases). V was shortened by 2 bases and J by 6 bases, with 7 bases between the two germline ends. CDR1 is MDHEN, CDR2 SYDVKM, per germline. This CDR3 spans 13 amino acids. The CDR3 DNA reads TGTGCCAGCAGTTTACAGGAGGCCGGGGAGCTGTTTTTT. This translates into CASSLQEAGELFF.

The rearrangement links TRBV9 to TRBJ2-2, with D perhaps TRBD2 (6 bases). The CDR3 is made up of 15 amino acids. Per germline, CDR1 SGDLS and CDR2 YYNGEE. V was trimmed by 3 bases and J by 2 bases, leaving 11 bases between them. The chain's CDR3 is CASSEGGTNTGELFF. The CDR3 bases are TGTGCCAGCAGCGAAGGCGGGACCAACACCGGGGAGCTGTTTTTT.

This chain links TRBV11-3 with TRBJ2-3; TRBD2 matches at 12 bases. The junction had 3 bases not matched to a gene; V was cut back by 3 bases and J by 2 bases. Germline-derived CDR1 and CDR2 are SGHNT and YENEEA. The CDR3 is made up of 16 amino acids. CDR3 in DNA: TGTGCCAGCAGCTTGACTAGCGGGAGCCCCACAGATACGCAGTATTTT. Protein sequence: CASSLTSGSPTDTQYF.

J is TRBJ2-7 and V is TRBV2; a weak D match, TRBD1 (6 bases). The CDR3 runs 12 residues. Deletions cut 8 bases from V and 5 bases from J, with 13 bases between. Germline V gene data show CDR1 as SNHLY and CDR2 as FYNNEI. CDR3 amino acids: CASGWDNHEQYF. CDR3 nucleotide sequence: TGTGCCAGCGGATGGGACAACCACGAGCAGTACTTC.

The chain employs TRBV2 and TRBJ2-2, with 13 positions matching TRBD2. The V gene's germline CDR1 is SNHLY and CDR2 FYNNEI. The CDR3 loop spans 15 amino acids. With 9 bases clipped from V and 4 bases from J, the junction kept 5 bases outside the gene matches. CDR3 residues: CASKGTSGATGELFF. DNA of the CDR3: TGTGCCAGTAAGGGGACTAGCGGGGCCACCGGGGAGCTGTTTTTT. Variable domain in full (rest from reference TRBV2 and TRBJ2-2): EPEVTQTPSHQVTQMGQEVILRCVPISNHLYFYWYRQILGQKVEFLVSFYNNEISEKSEIFDDQFSVERPDGSNFTLKIRSTKLEDSAMYFCASKGTSGATGELFFGEGSRLTVL.

The chain uses TRBV18 and TRBJ2-1; TRBD1 matches at 9 bases. Germline CDR1 KGHSH, CDR2 LQKENI. After removal of 8 bases from V and 2 bases from J, the junction contained 7 bases not matched to a gene. This CDR3 contains 15 residues. The CDR3 DNA is TGTGCCAGCGTTGGCGGGACAGGGCCCTACAATGAGCAGTTCTTC. Translation gives CASVGGTGPYNEQFF.